These 26 T cell receptor beta chains were sequenced from one sample in a study of blood T cell repertoires in COVID-19. Profiled with immunoSEQ multiplex PCR; TCRdb holds only in-frame clones, not every one. The sample records about 110,000 clones, about 85% being singletons. The specimen sequenced was peripheral blood. The receptors were sampled from a woman aged 70-85 years with acute or convalescent COVID-19.

The V gene is TRBV19, the J gene TRBJ2-4; 7 bases fit TRBD1. The V gene's germline CDR1 is LNHDA and CDR2 SQIVND (reference sequence). The CDR3 consists of 15 residues. V shed 4 bases, J shed 5 bases, and the junction held 8 bases outside the gene matches. The CDR3 nucleotides are TGTGCCAGTAGTAGAAGAGGACAGGACGAAAACATTCAGTACTTC. Translated: CASSRRGQDENIQYF.

This clone showed up just once. The sample contains more than one DNA sequence encoding this CDR3. This chain joins TRBV7-3 and TRBJ2-5; 9 nucleotides align to TRBD2. Looked up from germline, CDR1 is SGHTA and CDR2 is FQGTGA. The CDR3 contains 13 residues. Trimming took 3 bases from V and 4 from J; bases not matched to a gene: 0. The CDR3 region has the DNA TGTGCCAGCAGCTTGCGGGAGGGAGAGACCCAGTACTTC. It is translated as CASSLREGETQYF.

The chain carries TRBV28 and TRBJ2-3; TRBD2 aligns across 9 bases. The length of the CDR3 is 15 residues. Germline V gene data show CDR1 as MDHEN and CDR2 as SYDVKM. Trimming cost V 6 bases and J 3 bases; bases outside gene matches: 7. Here the CDR3 DNA reads TGTGCCAGCAGCCTTAGCGGGAGTAGGACAGATACGCAGTATTTT. Encoded protein: CASSLSGSRTDTQYF.

This chain connects TRBV13 to TRBJ1-4; possible D gene TRBD1, 5 bases. This CDR3 is built from 11 residues. Trimming shortened V by 5 bases and J by 12 bases, and 10 bases separated the two germline ends. The V gene's germline CDR1 is PRHDT and CDR2 FYEKMQ (reference sequence). CDR3 coding DNA: TGTGCCAGCAGCGTCGGGGGAGAACTGTTTTTT. The encoded protein is CASSVGGELFF.

DNA for the CDR3: TGTGCCAGCAGCCCCTGGGGCGGTTCGGGCAATGAGCAGTTCTTC. This gives the protein CASSPWGGSGNEQFF. J is TRBJ2-1 and V is TRBV27, with a tentative D call TRBD1 (5 bases). The CDR3 extends over 15 amino acids. The germline CDR1 and CDR2 sequences are MNHEY and SMNVEV (reference sequence). Trimming took 6 bases from V and 6 from J, leaving 18 bases between them.

The rearrangement joins TRBV6-5 to TRBJ2-7; 13 nucleotides match TRBD2. CDR1 and CDR2 (germline): MNHEY, SVGAGI. Trimming at V came to 5 bases and at J to 3 bases, leaving 1 base not matched to a gene. CDR3 length equals 14 residues. Here the CDR3 DNA reads TGTGCCAGCAGTAGGACTAGCGGGAGCTACGAGCAGTACTTC. It is translated as CASSRTSGSYEQYF.

J is TRBJ1-6 and V is TRBV18, with a weak D call TRBD1 (5 bases). V shed 0 bases and J shed 8 bases, with 17 bases lying between them. The germline CDR1 and CDR2 sequences are KGHSH and LQKENI. There are 17 residues in the CDR3. The CDR3 here is CASSPPITPSGHSPLHF. CDR3 sequence (DNA): TGTGCCAGCTCACCACCGATCACACCTTCAGGGCATTCACCCCTCCACTTT.

The V call is TRBV7-3, the J call TRBJ2-1, with 10 bases that match TRBD1. Germline assignment: CDR1 SGHTA and CDR2 FQGTGA. The CDR3 is made up of 15 amino acids. Trimming cost V 5 bases and J 6 bases; bases outside gene matches: 7. The CDR3 is CASSRDRGRGNEQFF. CDR3 nucleotide sequence: TGTGCCAGCAGCCGGGACAGGGGACGGGGCAATGAGCAGTTCTTC.

The chain joins TRBV9 to TRBJ2-3; a weak D match, TRBD1 (6 bases). The V gene lost 0 bases and the J gene lost 4 bases, with 12 bases spanning the gap. Germline V lookup: CDR1 SGDLS, CDR2 YYNGEE. This CDR3 has 15 amino acids. The DNA for the CDR3 is TGTGCCAGCAGCGTAGCTGGGGGCTACGCAGATACGCAGTATTTT. Its translation is CASSVAGGYADTQYF.

The chain joins TRBV7-2 to TRBJ1-6; the D is unclear. V lost 2 bases and J 6 bases, leaving 8 bases between the germline ends. Germline V gene data show CDR1 as SGHTA and CDR2 as FQGNSA. CDR3 size: 14 residues. The CDR3 sequence: CASSLQQLNSPLHF. In nucleotides, the CDR3 is TGTGCCAGCAGCTTACAACAGCTTAATTCACCCCTCCACTTT.

The chain combines TRBV7-2 with TRBJ1-2, with 7 nucleotides matching TRBD1. Germline V gene lookup returns CDR1 SGHTA and CDR2 FQGNSA. Germline trimming cut 5 bases from V and 4 bases from J; bases unmatched to any gene: 10. This CDR3 is 15 amino acids long. The CDR3 DNA sequence: TGTGCCAGCAGCCCGCAAACGGGGACAGTCTATGGCTACACCTTC. Residues: CASSPQTGTVYGYTF.

The genes are TRBV6-5 and TRBJ2-1; D is undetermined. V shed 7 bases and J shed 13 bases, with 14 bases lying between them. Germline V gives CDR1 MNHEY, CDR2 SVGAGI. CDR3 size: 11 residues. The CDR3 reads CASKGNGEQFF. The CDR3 nucleotides are TGTGCCAGCAAAGGAAACGGAGAACAGTTCTTC.

This clone has a single count. The rearrangement joins TRBV28 to TRBJ1-2, with TRBD1 matching 8 bases. The CDR3 runs 13 residues. Trimming at V came to 3 bases and at J to 7 bases, leaving 4 bases not matched to a gene. The germline V gene has CDR1 MDHEN and CDR2 SYDVKM. The CDR3 sequence: CASSFRTGFGYTF. The CDR3 nucleotides are TGTGCCAGCAGTTTCCGGACAGGGTTTGGCTACACCTTC.

This rearrangement joins TRBV6-5 to TRBJ1-3; D is unclear. Germline CDR1 and CDR2: MNHEY and SVGAGI. V was shortened by 6 bases and J by 0 bases, with 12 bases between the two germline ends. The CDR3 consists of 15 residues. The CDR3: CASSLGFRSGNTIYF. The CDR3 DNA sequence: TGTGCCAGCAGCCTTGGCTTTCGCTCTGGAAACACCATATATTTT.

This clone was picked up a small number of times. The gene calls are TRBV7-2 and TRBJ2-3; D is possibly TRBD1 (7 bases). Trimming shortened V by 4 bases and J by 2 bases, and 13 bases separated the two germline ends. Looked up from germline, CDR1 is SGHTA and CDR2 is FQGNSA. The CDR3 extends over 15 amino acids. The CDR3 DNA follows: TGTGCCAGCAGCTCGGCGGGACAGCTCACAGATACGCAGTATTTT. Protein: CASSSAGQLTDTQYF.

This sequence joins TRBV18 and TRBJ2-7; 7 bases map to TRBD1. This CDR3 has 14 amino acids. Losses at the gene ends were 4 bases for V and 4 bases for J; bases not matched to a gene: 7. The germline V gene has CDR1 KGHSH and CDR2 LQKENI. The CDR3 DNA follows: TGTGCCAGCTCACAGGGGGCAATTAAGTACGAGCAGTACTTC. Translated, it gives CASSQGAIKYEQYF. Full variable domain (outside the CDR3, taken from reference TRBV18 and TRBJ2-7): NAGVMQNPRHLVRRRGQEARLRCSPMKGHSHVYWYRQLPEEGLKFMVYLQKENIIDESGMPKERFSAEFPKEGPSILRIQQVVRGDSAAYFCASSQGAIKYEQYFGPGTRLTVT.

The V gene is TRBV4-2, the J gene TRBJ2-2; 14 positions match TRBD2. The germline V gene has CDR1 LGHNA and CDR2 YNFKEQ. The CDR3 is made up of 17 amino acids. J lost 6 bases, V lost 4 bases, and 7 bases had no gene match. The CDR3 protein is CASSPTGLAGVAGELFF. CDR3 sequence (DNA): TGTGCCAGCAGCCCTACGGGACTAGCGGGAGTTGCCGGGGAGCTGTTTTTT.

A few counts support this clone. The genes are TRBV4-1 and TRBJ1-4, with D hard to call. Germline CDR1 and CDR2: MGHRA and YSYEKL. V gave up 4 bases and J gave up 3 bases, with 12 bases separating them. The CDR3 spans 15 residues. This chain's CDR3 is CASSLWLVANEKLFF. The DNA of the CDR3 is TGCGCCAGCAGCCTGTGGTTGGTAGCTAATGAAAAACTGTTTTTT.

This chain joins TRBV19 and TRBJ2-2; 13 bases fit TRBD2. The CDR3 is 17 amino acids. Trimming removed 5 bases from V and 5 bases from J; junction bases left unmatched: 8. CDR1 is LNHDA and CDR2 is SQIVND in the germline V gene (reference sequence). CDR3 sequence reads: CASSRRTSGRGTGELFF. The CDR3, as DNA: TGTGCCAGTAGTCGCCGGACTAGCGGGAGAGGGACCGGGGAGCTGTTTTTT.

This clone was counted a single time. The chain couples TRBV18 to TRBJ1-3; D is perhaps TRBD1 (5 bases). CDR1 KGHSH and CDR2 LQKENI come from the germline V gene. The CDR3 covers 16 residues. The ends were cut back, 1 base at V and 1 base at J, with 11 bases in the middle. CDR3 nucleotide sequence: TGTGCCAGCTCACCACAAAGGGGCCAATCTGGAAACACCATATATTTT. Translated: CASSPQRGQSGNTIYF.

This rearrangement joins TRBV4-3 to TRBJ2-5, with a weak D call TRBD1 (5 bases). This CDR3 is 14 amino acids long. Trimming pared 4 bases from V and 1 base from J, leaving 10 bases between. Germline values: CDR1 LGHNA, CDR2 YSLEER. CDR3 residues: CASSLHRTQETQYF. The CDR3 nucleotides read TGCGCCAGCAGCCTTCACAGGACCCAAGAGACCCAGTACTTC.

The chain joins TRBV5-1 to TRBJ2-2; possibly TRBD1 for D (5 bases). Trimming removed 1 base from V and 0 bases from J, with 13 bases in between. CDR3 length: 17 amino acids. Per germline, CDR1 SGHRS and CDR2 YFSETQ. The CDR3 loop reads CASSLIKGPTNTGELFF. CDR3 nucleotide sequence: TGCGCCAGCAGCTTGATAAAGGGGCCCACGAACACCGGGGAGCTGTTTTTT.

This clone was detected only a few times. This rearrangement joins TRBV11-2 to TRBJ1-1; D uncertain. The CDR3 consists of 14 residues. V shed 5 bases and J shed 8 bases, with 18 bases lying between them. Germline values: CDR1 SGHAT, CDR2 FQNNGV. CDR3: CASSAPGLGGEAFF. The CDR3 DNA follows: TGTGCCAGCAGCGCCCCGGGGTTGGGAGGAGAAGCTTTCTTT.

The chain uses TRBV2 and TRBJ1-1; the match to TRBD1 covers 8 bases. The CDR3 consists of 13 residues. Germline V gene data show CDR1 as SNHLY and CDR2 as FYNNEI. Trimming took 9 bases from V and 1 from J; bases not matched to a gene: 4. The CDR3 DNA follows: TGTGCCAGTAGGGGACAGGAGAACACTGAAGCTTTCTTT. This translates into CASRGQENTEAFF.

The chain links TRBV4-1 to TRBJ2-3; 8 bases match TRBD1. CDR1 and CDR2 (germline): MGHRA, YSYEKL. Germline trimming cut 4 bases from V and 0 bases from J; bases unmatched to any gene: 3. The CDR3 consists of 15 residues. The CDR3 nucleotides are TGCGCCAGCAGCCGATACAGGGGGAGCACAGATACGCAGTATTTT. Translating gives CASSRYRGSTDTQYF.

The J gene is TRBJ1-2, the V gene TRBV5-1; TRBD1 agrees at 8 bases. The CDR3 has 14 amino acids. With 0 bases clipped from V and 8 bases from J, the junction kept 6 bases outside the gene matches. Germline-derived CDR1 and CDR2 are SGHRS and YFSETQ. The CDR3 sequence is CASSLGTGTEGYTF. In nucleotides, the CDR3 is TGCGCCAGCAGCTTGGGGACAGGGACCGAGGGCTACACCTTC.